A single sample is the source of the 3 T cell receptor beta chains below, sequenced in a study of shared clonotypes between healthy human individuals. The protocol was immunoSEQ multiplex PCR, while the TCRdb copy is restricted to in-frame clones and leaves out a portion. The profile shows over a million clones, approximately 70% of them singletons. The material sequenced was memory CD4+ T cells sorted from blood. Subset meaning: CD45RA-negative fraction. The receptor set was obtained from a man between 18 and 29 years old in good health.

The sample holds one count of this clone. The chain uses TRBV28 and TRBJ1-1, with D maybe TRBD1 (6 bases). Trimming removed 6 bases from V and 4 bases from J, with 15 bases in between. The CDR3 has 14 amino acids. CDR1 and CDR2 from the germline V gene are MDHEN and SYDVKM. In DNA form, the CDR3 reads TGTGCCAGCAGGAGGCGGGGGGCGGGCACTGAAGCTTTCTTT. Translation gives CASRRRGAGTEAFF.

V usage is TRBV7-2 and J usage is TRBJ2-6, with D tentatively TRBD2 (5 bases). CDR1 and CDR2 (germline): SGHTA, FQGNSA. With 7 bases removed from V and 4 bases from J, the gap between germline ends came to 17 bases. This CDR3 has 16 amino acids. CDR3 sequence reads: CASNRLTRDGANVLTF. In nucleotides, the CDR3 is TGTGCCAGCAACAGACTAACCCGCGACGGGGCCAACGTCCTGACTTTC. Using reference TRBV7-2 and TRBJ2-6 for the parts outside the CDR3, the full variable domain is GAGVSQSPSNKVTEKGKDVELRCDPISGHTALYWYRQSLGQGLEFLIYFQGNSAPDKSGLPSDRFSAERTGGSVSTLTIQRTQQEDSAVYLCASNRLTRDGANVLTFGAGSRLTVL.

This clone was observed at least ten times. The rearrangement uses TRBV5-6 and TRBJ1-4; a weak D match, TRBD1 (6 bases). The V gene lost 0 bases and the J gene lost 7 bases, with 16 bases spanning the gap. The CDR3 extends over 16 amino acids. CDR1 is SGHDT and CDR2 is YYEEEE in the germline V gene. CDR3 sequence (DNA): TGTGCCAGCAGCTTGGGCAGGGGAAGTCTAGGTGAAAAACTGTTTTTT. It translates to CASSLGRGSLGEKLFF.